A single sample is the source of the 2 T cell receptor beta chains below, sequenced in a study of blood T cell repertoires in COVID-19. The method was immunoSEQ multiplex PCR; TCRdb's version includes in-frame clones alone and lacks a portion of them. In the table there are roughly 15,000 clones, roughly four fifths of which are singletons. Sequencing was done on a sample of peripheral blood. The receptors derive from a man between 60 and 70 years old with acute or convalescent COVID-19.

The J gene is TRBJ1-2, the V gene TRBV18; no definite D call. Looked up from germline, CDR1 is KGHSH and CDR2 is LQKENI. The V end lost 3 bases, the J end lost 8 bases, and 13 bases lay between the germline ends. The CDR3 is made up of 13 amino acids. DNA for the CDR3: TGTGCCAGCTCACCCTATCTTCTCCGGGGCTACACCTTC. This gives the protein CASSPYLLRGYTF.

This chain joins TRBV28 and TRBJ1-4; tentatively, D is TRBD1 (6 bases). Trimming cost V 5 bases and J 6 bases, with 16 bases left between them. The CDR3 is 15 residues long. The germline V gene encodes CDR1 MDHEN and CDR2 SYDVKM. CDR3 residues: CASSPSGVADEKLFF. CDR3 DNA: TGTGCCAGCAGTCCATCAGGGGTGGCGGATGAAAAACTGTTTTTT.